Shown below are 19 T cell receptor beta chains from a single sample sequenced in a study of blood T cell repertoires in COVID-19. This table comes from immunoSEQ multiplex PCR, and its TCRdb copy is limited to in-frame clones, with some not included. The sample yields 150,000 to 180,000 clones, approximately 80% seen once. Source material: peripheral blood. All receptors derive from an older woman with COVID-19, enrolled during active disease.

V is TRBV2 and J is TRBJ1-4; 9 bases agree with TRBD1. This CDR3 is built from 14 residues. V shed 3 bases, J shed 8 bases, and the junction held 4 bases outside the gene matches. Germline V lookup: CDR1 SNHLY, CDR2 FYNNEI. CDR3 coding DNA: TGTGCCAGCAGTGACGGGACAGGGATGGAAAAACTGTTTTTT. It codes for CASSDGTGMEKLFF.

This clone was seen a single time. CDR3 sequence reads: CASSPGGGGVNQPQHF. The CDR3 coding sequence is TGTGCCAGCTCACCCGGAGGAGGGGGCGTCAATCAGCCCCAGCATTTT. The J gene is TRBJ1-5, the V gene TRBV18; 7 nucleotides line up with TRBD1. V lost 3 bases, J lost 3 bases, and 8 bases stayed unmatched. This CDR3 is built from 16 residues. CDR1 is KGHSH and CDR2 is LQKENI in the germline V gene. The full variable domain, with the rest looked up from reference TRBV18 and TRBJ1-5, is NAGVMQNPRHLVRRRGQEARLRCSPMKGHSHVYWYRQLPEEGLKFMVYLQKENIIDESGMPKERFSAEFPKEGPSILRIQQVVRGDSAAYFCASSPGGGGVNQPQHFGDGTRLSIL.

The V and J genes are TRBV6-4 and TRBJ2-2, with 15 bases aligning to TRBD2. V gave up 7 bases and J gave up 3 bases; unmatched junction bases: 9. The CDR3 loop spans 18 amino acids. The germline gives CDR1 MRHNA, CDR2 SNTAGT. Here the CDR3 DNA reads TGTGCCAGCATGGGGACTAGCGGGAGGAACTCATACACCGGGGAGCTGTTTTTT. Amino acids: CASMGTSGRNSYTGELFF.

This clone was counted a single time. The CDR3 loop is CASSLPRDRGSTGELFF. The CDR3, as DNA: TGTGCCAGCAGCCTCCCCAGGGACAGGGGGTCCACCGGGGAGCTGTTTTTT. This chain joins TRBV11-3 and TRBJ2-2; 11 positions match TRBD1. CDR3 length: 17 amino acids. CDR1 is SGHNT and CDR2 is YENEEA in the germline V gene. The V and J ends lost 5 bases and 4 bases, in that order; junction bases with no gene match: 9.

The chain carries TRBV14 and TRBJ1-2, with TRBD1 as a possible D gene (5 bases). The germline gives CDR1 SGHDN, CDR2 FVKESK. The V gene lost 3 bases and the J gene lost 0 bases, with 17 bases spanning the gap. The CDR3 extends over 17 amino acids. The CDR3 nucleotides read TGTGCCAGCAGCCAGGCCCAGGGCAGTCTGACTAACTATGGCTACACCTTC. The encoded protein is CASSQAQGSLTNYGYTF.

The chain employs TRBV12-3 or TRBV12-4 and TRBJ1-1; D call uncertain. CDR3 length: 13 amino acids. V was shortened by 1 base and J by 5 bases, with 8 bases between the two germline ends. CDR3: CASSLGAYTEAFF. CDR3 DNA: TGTGCCAGCAGTTTAGGGGCGTATACTGAAGCTTTCTTT.

The chain carries TRBV6-1 and TRBJ2-7; maybe TRBD2 (6 bases). The CDR3 consists of 14 residues. Trimming pared 0 bases from V and 7 bases from J, leaving 13 bases between. In germline, CDR1 is MNHNS, CDR2 SASEGT. Here the CDR3 reads CASSEAGTLSEQYF. The CDR3 DNA reads as TGTGCCAGCAGTGAAGCGGGGACTCTTTCTGAGCAGTACTTC.

The V call is TRBV6-5, the J call TRBJ1-1, with 8 bases fitting TRBD1. This CDR3 spans 13 amino acids. Per the germline V gene, CDR1 is MNHEY and CDR2 is SVGAGI. The junction had 7 bases not matched to a gene; V was cut back by 8 bases and J by 5 bases. The CDR3 is CASLDRAETEAFF. The CDR3 DNA is TGTGCCAGCTTGGACAGGGCTGAGACTGAAGCTTTCTTT.

The rearrangement joins TRBV6-6 to TRBJ2-6, with TRBD2 matching 16 bases. Germline V gene sequence: CDR1 MNHNY, CDR2 SVGAGI (reference sequence). The junction had 7 bases not matched to a gene; V was cut back by 5 bases and J by 0 bases. The CDR3 contains 20 residues. CDR3 sequence reads: CASSPRGTSGGASGANVLTF. The CDR3 coding sequence is TGTGCCAGCAGTCCAAGAGGGACTAGCGGGGGGGCCTCTGGGGCCAACGTCCTGACTTTC.

This chain connects TRBV3-1 (or the pseudogene TRBV3-2) to TRBJ2-1; no reliable D call. Germline CDR1 LGHDT, CDR2 YNNKEL (reference sequence). Trimming took off 4 bases at V and 4 bases at J, with 5 bases between the two ends. The CDR3 runs 12 residues. The CDR3 reads CASSRRYNEQFF. The CDR3 DNA reads as TGTGCCAGCAGCCGCAGATACAATGAGCAGTTCTTC.

About this clone itself: The sample holds other DNA sequences that translate to the same CDR3. The J gene is TRBJ1-5, the V gene TRBV5-1, with 9 nucleotides matching TRBD1. The CDR3 totals 14 residues. Germline CDR1 and CDR2: SGHRS and YFSETQ. The J segment lost 6 bases and the V segment lost 4 bases, leaving 5 bases of the junction unmatched. The CDR3 here is CASSIGQGSQPQHF. In DNA form, the CDR3 reads TGCGCCAGCAGCATCGGACAGGGGAGTCAGCCCCAGCATTTT.

A single count supports this clone. The chain couples TRBV14 to TRBJ1-2; 7 positions agree with TRBD1. After removal of 1 base from V and 4 bases from J, the junction contained 6 bases not matched to a gene. Germline CDR1 SGHDN, CDR2 FVKESK. The CDR3 has 15 amino acids. Written as DNA, the CDR3 is TGTGCCAGCAGCCAAGCCAGCAGGGGGTTCTATGGCTACACCTTC. Translating it yields CASSQASRGFYGYTF.

This clone was detected a few times. V usage is TRBV13 and J usage is TRBJ1-2; 8 positions match TRBD1. V lost 5 bases to trimming and J lost 2 bases; unmatched junction nucleotides: 4. The CDR3 length is 14 residues. In germline, CDR1 is PRHDT, CDR2 FYEKMQ (reference sequence). As DNA, the CDR3 is TGTGCCAGCAGCACGGGACAGGCCAACTATGGCTACACCTTC. This sequence encodes CASSTGQANYGYTF.

The rearrangement uses TRBV12-3 or TRBV12-4 and TRBJ1-5, with D uncertain. This CDR3 has 12 amino acids. V dropped 1 base and J dropped 10 bases, with 8 bases sitting between them. DNA of the CDR3: TGTGCCAGCAGTTTAGGCTCACAACCCCAGCATTTT. The encoded protein is CASSLGSQPQHF.

This chain joins TRBV10-3 and TRBJ1-5; 7 bases fit TRBD1. CDR3 size: 15 residues. J lost 2 bases, V lost 2 bases, and 3 bases had no gene match. In germline, CDR1 is ENHRY, CDR2 SYGVKD. CDR3: CAISEVTGGNQPQHF. In DNA, the CDR3 is TGTGCCATCAGTGAGGTTACAGGGGGCAATCAGCCCCAGCATTTT.

V usage is TRBV29-1 and J usage is TRBJ1-2, with 8 bases identical to TRBD1. CDR1 and CDR2 from the germline V gene are SQVTM and ANQGSEA. V lost 6 bases and J lost 6; bases outside the gene matches: 3. The CDR3 extends over 11 amino acids. In DNA form, the CDR3 reads TGCAGCGTCCGACAGGGGCATGGCTACACCTTC. Protein: CSVRQGHGYTF.

The chain carries TRBV14 and TRBJ1-5; no reliable D call. With 0 bases removed from V and 7 bases from J, the gap between germline ends came to 7 bases. The length of the CDR3 is 13 residues. Germline CDR1 reads SGHDN; CDR2 reads FVKESK. The CDR3 DNA reads TGTGCCAGCAGCCAAGATTGGAGGCAGCCCCAGCATTTT. Residues: CASSQDWRQPQHF. The full variable domain, its missing parts supplied by reference TRBV14 and TRBJ1-5, is EAGVTQFPSHSVIEKGQTVTLRCDPISGHDNLYWYRRVMGKEIKFLLHFVKESKQDESGMPNNRFLAERTGGTYSTLKVQPAELEDSGVYFCASSQDWRQPQHFGDGTRLSIL.

The chain couples TRBV10-3 to TRBJ1-2; 7 bases are shared with TRBD1. With 0 bases clipped from V and 8 bases from J, the junction kept 6 bases outside the gene matches. The germline CDR1 and CDR2 sequences are ENHRY and SYGVKD. CDR3 size: 14 residues. DNA of the CDR3: TGTGCCATCAGTGAGTCGGGACAGACGGGGGGCTACACCTTC. Its protein product is CAISESGQTGGYTF.

This clone was observed a single time. The chain links TRBV5-1 to TRBJ2-7; TRBD1 aligns across 7 bases. The junction had 8 bases not matched to a gene; V was cut back by 3 bases and J by 2 bases. The CDR3 spans 15 residues. Per germline, CDR1 SGHRS and CDR2 YFSETQ. The CDR3: CASSSDRQGAYEQYF. The CDR3 region has the DNA TGCGCCAGCAGCTCAGACCGACAGGGAGCCTACGAGCAGTACTTC.